This T cell receptor (beta chain) was sequenced in a study of blood T cell repertoires in COVID-19. At the level of the study: COVID-19 samples from acute and convalescent phases originated in the United States, Italy and Spain. In each case, the material was cDNA or gDNA derived from T cells, B-cell-depleted T cells, or PBMCs.

The CDR3 consists of 17 residues. CDR1 and CDR2 (germline): MNHEY, SVGEGT. V shed 6 bases, J shed 5 bases, and the junction held 9 bases outside the gene matches. Original methodology: Amplified reference gene primers provided the basis for estimating nucleated cell counts. Sequencing used immunoSEQ multiplex PCR; TCRdb keeps in-frame clones, though not all of them. That table is the source of V, J and clone size, and D and trimming were worked out from the DNA. The data hold a few hundred thousand clones, with around 90% observed a single time. Seattle patient enrollment occurred during active infection, with longitudinal follow-up thereafter.

The sample was peripheral blood. This TCR was recovered from a woman in her sixties or seventies with COVID-19, enrolled during active disease. The V gene is TRBV6-2 or TRBV6-3, the J gene TRBJ2-5; 16 bases align to TRBD2. This CDR3 is CASRPPGLAGGRETQYF. The CDR3 bases are TGTGCCAGCAGACCTCCGGGACTAGCGGGGGGGAGGGAGACCCAGTACTTC.